This T cell receptor beta chain was documented in a study of T cell responses to AZD1222 COVID-19 vaccine. Study results and caveats: Increases in Spike-specific TCR breadth and depth were seen after two AZD1222 doses. Across the whole spike, CD4 TCRs peaked at regions 160-218 and 743-854.

This CDR3 region has 16 residues. V was pared by 5 bases and J by 0 bases, with 16 bases between. CDR1 and CDR2 (germline): SGHTA, FQGNSA. On this clone: Antigen unknown.

The data were produced by immunoSEQ multiplex PCR, yet TCRdb's version contains in-frame clones alone and is incomplete. The sample has 180,000 or so clones; about 94% are singletons. This receptor was identified in an adult who received the AZD1222 COVID-19 vaccine. The starting material was peripheral blood, obtained 28 days after the second AZD1222 dose. The chain is built from TRBV7-2 and TRBJ1-1, with a weak D call TRBD1 (6 bases). The CDR3 DNA reads TGTGCCAGCAGCCAGTATTCGGGGGGCCTGAACACTGAAGCTTTCTTT. It encodes CASSQYSGGLNTEAFF.